Below are 27 T cell receptor beta chains sequenced from a single sample in a study of blood T cells in healthy people across ages. For the second PCR, which ran for roughly 6 to 12 cycles, a sample-barcoded 5' primer and a J-beta primer mix were used. MiXCR, run by TCRdb on the 5' RACE reads, gives a single entry per CDR3 protein. The repertoire holds 1.5 million to 2 million distinct CDR3 sequences, with 28% as singletons. Sequenced input: blood. The receptors here all came from a woman aged 30 to 39 in good health.

The chain couples TRBV9 to TRBJ2-3; 7 bases agree with TRBD1. V shed 4 bases, J shed 5 bases, and the junction held 7 bases outside the gene matches. The CDR3 spans 14 residues. The germline gives CDR1 SGDLS, CDR2 YYNGEE. As DNA, the CDR3 is TGTGCCAGCAGCCTTCAGGGGGTAAGAGATACGCAGTATTTT. Amino acids: CASSLQGVRDTQYF. The entire variable domain, with the rest obtained from reference TRBV9 and TRBJ2-3, is as follows: DSGVTQTPKHLITATGQRVTLRCSPRSGDLSVYWYQQSLDQGLQFLIQYYNGEERAKGNILERFSAQQFPDLHSELNLSSLELGDSALYFCASSLQGVRDTQYFGPGTRLTVL.

The chain links TRBV3-1 to TRBJ1-5, with 8 bases fitting TRBD1. Germline loops: CDR1 LGHDT, CDR2 YNNKEL (reference sequence). J gave up 6 bases and V 2 bases, and 0 bases lay outside the gene matches. The CDR3 runs 13 residues. The CDR3 DNA sequence: TGTGCCAGCAGCCAAACAGGGGGTCAGCCCCAGCATTTT. Translation gives CASSQTGGQPQHF.

The chain carries TRBV5-1 and TRBJ2-5, with unresolved D. Germline CDR1 and CDR2: SGHRS and YFSETQ. Between the trimmed V and J ends, which lost 0 bases and 2 bases, there was a span of 11 bases. The CDR3 totals 15 residues. CDR3 in amino acids: CASSLESRVQETQYF. As DNA, the CDR3 is TGCGCCAGCAGCTTGGAGTCTAGAGTGCAAGAGACCCAGTACTTC.

The rearrangement joins TRBV9 to TRBJ1-1; D gene uncertain. Deletions cut 0 bases from V and 3 bases from J, with 12 bases between. Per the germline V gene, CDR1 is SGDLS and CDR2 is YYNGEE. This CDR3 is built from 15 residues. This chain's CDR3 is CASSVAEGPDTEAFF. The CDR3 region has the DNA TGTGCCAGCAGCGTAGCTGAGGGTCCGGACACTGAAGCTTTCTTT. Combining the CDR3 with reference TRBV9 and TRBJ1-1 gives the whole variable domain DSGVTQTPKHLITATGQRVTLRCSPRSGDLSVYWYQQSLDQGLQFLIQYYNGEERAKGNILERFSAQQFPDLHSELNLSSLELGDSALYFCASSVAEGPDTEAFFGQGTRLTVV.

About this clonotype itself: This sequence may be a read error, since a much larger clone differs from it by one base. The chain uses TRBV5-5 and TRBJ2-5; TRBD1 matches at 9 bases. The CDR3 spans 14 residues. Germline values: CDR1 SGHKS, CDR2 YYEKEE (reference sequence). CDR3 amino acids: CASKTGGAQETQHF. In nucleotides, the CDR3 is TGTGCCAGCAAGACAGGGGGTGCCCAAGAGACCCAGCACTTC.

CDR3 nucleotides: TGTGCCAGCACCGAGAGCCAGCAAACCTATGGCTACACCTTC. It translates to CASTESQQTYGYTF. The V and J genes are TRBV28 and TRBJ1-2; D gene ambiguous. V lost 7 bases, J lost 4 bases, and 16 bases lay in between. The CDR3 totals 14 residues. Germline V gives CDR1 MDHEN, CDR2 SYDVKM.

This clonotype was seen a handful of times. The chain recombines TRBV28 with TRBJ2-3; no definite D call. CDR1 is MDHEN, CDR2 SYDVKM, per germline. The CDR3 has 15 residues. The ends were cut back, 6 bases at V and 4 bases at J, with 17 bases in the middle. The CDR3 loop is CASRTLRAGADTQYF. The CDR3 DNA is TGTGCCAGCAGGACCCTCCGCGCCGGAGCAGATACGCAGTATTTT.

This clonotype was observed once. The chain joins TRBV7-2 to TRBJ2-2; D might be TRBD1 or TRBD2, each matching 6 bases. The CDR3 extends over 16 amino acids. Trimming left V 6 bases short and J 3 bases short, with 17 bases between. Looked up from germline, CDR1 is SGHTA and CDR2 is FQGNSA. The CDR3, as DNA: TGTGCCAGCAGTCTGGGGGGCAGTGCTGACACCGGGGAGCTGTTTTTT. Protein: CASSLGGSADTGELFF. Full variable domain (remainder filled in from reference TRBV7-2 and TRBJ2-2): GAGVSQSPSNKVTEKGKDVELRCDPISGHTALYWYRQSLGQGLEFLIYFQGNSAPDKSGLPSDRFSAERTGGSVSTLTIQRTQQEDSAVYLCASSLGGSADTGELFFGEGSRLTVL.

Ten or more counts support this clonotype. As DNA, the CDR3 is TGCACCAGCAGCCAAGGCAGGGGGCATAGAGGCTACACCTTC. It codes for CTSSQGRGHRGYTF. The chain couples TRBV1 to TRBJ1-2; the table's D call of TRBD1 was not tested on the DNA. TRBV1 is a recognized pseudogene. There are 14 residues in the CDR3.

This rearrangement joins TRBV2 to TRBJ1-1, with D possibly being TRBD1 (6 bases). Trimming shortened V by 7 bases and J by 2 bases, and 11 bases separated the two germline ends. This CDR3 region has 13 residues. CDR1 is SNHLY and CDR2 is FYNNEI in the germline V gene. DNA for the CDR3: TGTGCCAGCACCCCAGGGGACAACACTGAAGCTTTCTTT. Its translation is CASTPGDNTEAFF.

This rearrangement joins TRBV12-3 or TRBV12-4 to TRBJ2-2, with 14 bases that match TRBD2. The CDR3 extends over 17 amino acids. The trim removed 6 bases at V and 2 bases at J, leaving 5 bases unmatched. Written as DNA, the CDR3 is TGTGCCAGCAGGGTGGGACTAGCGGGAGTAAACACCGGGGAGCTGTTTTTT. Residues: CASRVGLAGVNTGELFF.

This clonotype was found many times. The chain combines TRBV9 with TRBJ1-2; 8 bases align to TRBD1. V shed 2 bases, J shed 1 base, and the junction held 1 base outside the gene matches. The CDR3 runs to 14 residues. Germline loops: CDR1 SGDLS, CDR2 YYNGEE. The chain's CDR3 is CASSVTGGNYGYTF. DNA of the CDR3: TGTGCCAGCAGCGTTACAGGGGGTAACTATGGCTACACCTTC. The entire variable domain, with the rest obtained from reference TRBV9 and TRBJ1-2, is as follows: DSGVTQTPKHLITATGQRVTLRCSPRSGDLSVYWYQQSLDQGLQFLIQYYNGEERAKGNILERFSAQQFPDLHSELNLSSLELGDSALYFCASSVTGGNYGYTFGSGTRLTVV.

This clonotype showed up just a few times. This chain connects TRBV4-3 to TRBJ1-2; D is unresolved. The CDR3 runs to 15 residues. Germline V gene sequence: CDR1 LGHNA, CDR2 YSLEER. Trimming took off 1 base at V and 7 bases at J, with 16 bases between the two ends. The CDR3 is CASSQGAGSPSGYTF. CDR3 DNA sequence: TGCGCCAGCAGCCAAGGGGCGGGATCCCCATCTGGCTACACCTTC.

This sequence joins TRBV3-1 and TRBJ2-1, with TRBD2 matching over 8 bases. This CDR3 is built from 15 residues. Unmatched junction bases numbered 16, after V lost 5 bases and J lost 13 bases. Looked up from germline, CDR1 is LGHDT and CDR2 is YNNKEL (reference sequence). In nucleotides, the CDR3 is TGTGCCAGCAGCGGGGCCGGGGGGGCCCGAAAGACCCAGTTCTTC. Translating gives CASSGAGGARKTQFF.

In this sample, this clonotype turned up many times. The CDR3 DNA reads as TGCAGCGTTGCGGGGAAGGAGACCCAGTACTTC. Its translation is CSVAGKETQYF. This chain joins TRBV29-1 and TRBJ2-5, with D perhaps TRBD2 (5 bases). Germline V gene lookup returns CDR1 SQVTM and CDR2 ANQGSEA. This CDR3 comprises 11 residues. Trimming stripped 4 bases from V and 5 bases from J, with 8 bases between.

V and J are TRBV27 and TRBJ2-5, with 7 bases aligning to TRBD1. The V segment lost 8 bases and the J segment 5 bases; nucleotides outside the gene matches: 8. The CDR3 totals 13 residues. In germline, CDR1 is MNHEY, CDR2 SMNVEV (reference sequence). CDR3 bases: TGTGCCAGCGGGTGGACAGGTTTGGAGACCCAGTACTTC. The encoded protein is CASGWTGLETQYF.

This clonotype was counted only a few times. This chain connects TRBV2 to TRBJ1-2, with a weak D call TRBD1 (5 bases). Germline CDR1 reads SNHLY; CDR2 reads FYNNEI. The V end was cut by 6 bases, the J end by 7 bases, with 30 bases between. The CDR3 loop spans 18 amino acids. CDR3 in amino acids: CASSLLSPQGAAMAGYTF. DNA of the CDR3: TGTGCCAGCAGCCTACTCAGCCCACAAGGGGCGGCTATGGCTGGCTACACCTTC.

V gene TRBV20-1 combines with J gene TRBJ2-5, with 8 positions matching TRBD2. The DNA end favors TRBJ2-7, so the J call may be wrong. The CDR3 spans 15 residues. Germline loops: CDR1 DFQATT, CDR2 SNEGSKA (reference sequence). Here the CDR3 DNA reads TGCAGTGCTAGGGACAGCGGGGGAAAAGGTGGCGAGCAGTACTTC. Protein sequence: CSARDSGGKGGEQYF.

This rearrangement joins TRBV18 to TRBJ2-6; tentatively, D is TRBD2 (6 bases). From germline, CDR1 is KGHSH and CDR2 LQKENI. The CDR3 contains 16 residues. Between the trimmed V and J ends, which lost 5 bases and 1 base, there was a span of 12 bases. The CDR3 loop is CASSAQEGSGANVLTF. DNA for the CDR3: TGTGCCAGCTCAGCGCAGGAGGGATCTGGGGCCAACGTCCTGACTTTC.

The table lists this clonotype with a few counts. A much larger clone differs from this one at a single base, so this may be a read error. No conserved phenylalanine or tryptophan is present at the end of the CDR3, so a read error is the likely explanation. The V and J genes are TRBV7-6 and TRBJ2-5, with D perhaps matching TRBD2 (6 bases). Per germline, CDR1 SGHVS and CDR2 FNYEAQ. The CDR3 runs 14 residues. The CDR3 loop is CASSLTAGRETQYC. CDR3 coding DNA: TGTGCTAGCAGCTTAACGGCGGGAAGAGAGACCCAGTACTGC.

This clonotype was seen a handful of times. The CDR3 DNA is TGCGCCAGCAGCCCCCAACTAGCGGGAGAAGCAGATACGCAGTATTTT. It translates to CASSPQLAGEADTQYF. The genes are TRBV4-3 and TRBJ2-3; 11 bases line up with TRBD2. CDR3 length: 16 residues. Germline CDR1 LGHNA, CDR2 YSLEER. Trimming at V came to 4 bases and at J to 4 bases, leaving 7 bases not matched to a gene.

This clonotype was recorded many times. The rearrangement uses TRBV27 and TRBJ2-5; either TRBD1 or TRBD2 may fit D (6 bases each). Germline V gene sequence: CDR1 MNHEY, CDR2 SMNVEV (reference sequence). Trimming took off 3 bases at V and 2 bases at J, with 13 bases between the two ends. This CDR3 spans 15 amino acids. Here the CDR3 reads CASSLEEGEQETQYF. CDR3 DNA sequence: TGTGCCAGCAGTTTGGAGGAGGGGGAACAAGAGACCCAGTACTTC.

This clonotype was counted a few times. The rearrangement links TRBV6-1 to TRBJ2-7, with TRBD2 identical over 10 bases. After removal of 4 bases from V and 1 base from J, the junction contained 1 base not matched to a gene. Germline V CDR1 and CDR2: MNHNS, SASEGT. The CDR3 totals 14 residues. CDR3 in amino acids: CASSAAGGSYEQYF. The CDR3 bases are TGTGCCAGCAGTGCAGCGGGAGGGTCCTACGAGCAGTACTTC.

CDR3 sequence reads: CASKSGAGGRDTEAFF. The CDR3 region has the DNA TGTGCCAGTAAAAGTGGTGCGGGGGGTAGGGACACTGAAGCTTTCTTT. This chain connects TRBV19 to TRBJ1-1, with a weak D call TRBD1 (5 bases). This CDR3 has 16 amino acids. V was pared by 7 bases and J by 3 bases, with 21 bases between. Germline CDR1 is LNHDA and CDR2 is SQIVND (reference sequence).

The V and J genes are TRBV19 and TRBJ2-5; TRBD2 might be the D (6 bases). Trimming removed 4 bases from V and 3 bases from J, with 15 bases in between. The CDR3 has 15 amino acids. CDR1 and CDR2 (germline): LNHDA, SQIVND (reference sequence). CDR3 nucleotide sequence: TGTGCCAGTAGTAGGGTTGCGGGGTCCAAAGAGACCCAGTACTTC. Residues: CASSRVAGSKETQYF.

This clonotype was recorded at least ten times. This sequence joins TRBV2 and TRBJ2-7, with D possibly being TRBD1 (5 bases). The V end lost 9 bases, the J end lost 2 bases, and 20 bases lay between the germline ends. This CDR3 region has 15 residues. The V gene's germline CDR1 is SNHLY and CDR2 FYNNEI. DNA for the CDR3: TGTGCCAGGATATCTTGGTGGCAGGGCGCCTACGAGCAGTACTTC. Translating gives CARISWWQGAYEQYF.

CDR3 protein: CASTRTAGGRDEQYF. DNA of the CDR3: TGTGCCAGCACTCGAACGGCAGGGGGACGTGACGAGCAGTACTTC. The chain links TRBV2 to TRBJ2-4; 7 positions match TRBD1. The J call is uncertain, as TRBJ2-7 better fits the DNA end. This CDR3 has 15 residues. CDR1 is SNHLY, CDR2 FYNNEI, per germline.